In its sample, the clone carrying this T cell receptor beta chain was seen a few times. Antigen: not known. These data come from a study of cytomegalovirus exposure and HLA in healthy donors. Study outcomes and limitations: Common viral pathogens (according to a later analysis) appeared linked to several of the most significant clusters. Most TCR sequences were uncommon, yet certain public TCRs appeared in many donors.

Germline V lookup: CDR1 MDHEN, CDR2 SYDVKM. V lost 3 bases, J lost 1 base, and 9 bases stayed unmatched. CDR3 length: 17 amino acids. PCR was performed using 60 Vbeta and 13 Jbeta primers. Per the original methods: Counted up in a later analysis, unique TCR beta chains came to some 75 million, with about 9.9 million shared. This table comes from immunoSEQ multiplex PCR, and its TCRdb copy is limited to in-frame clones, with some not included. V, J and clone size derive from that table, while D and trimming were established from the DNA sequence. This table has about 140,000 clones, 80% to 85% appearing once.

Sequencing was performed on PBMCs. This clonotype was obtained from a male donor in good health and CMV-seronegative. This rearrangement joins TRBV28 to TRBJ2-4; 7 bases map to TRBD1. The CDR3 loop is CASSFWQGDWAKNIQYF. The CDR3 coding sequence is TGTGCCAGCAGTTTTTGGCAGGGGGATTGGGCCAAAAACATTCAGTACTTC.